The 27 T cell receptor beta chains presented below share a single source sample, sequenced in a study of CD8+CD57+ T cells in acquired aplastic anemia. CDR3 and TCR beta VDJ profiling relied on genomic DNA as the template. One entry per CDR3 protein, called by TCRdb with MiXCR from the reads. The table records about 190,000 distinct CDR3 sequences, 50% to 55% of them present only once. Sequenced material: sorted CD4+, CD8+, or CD8+CD57+ T cells (not recorded which) from PBMCs. The source of these receptors is a human donor in good health, serving as a control.

The V and J genes are TRBV5-6 and TRBJ2-4, with 8 bases that match TRBD1. CDR1 is SGHDT and CDR2 is YYEEEE in the germline V gene. This CDR3 region has 15 residues. The junction had 5 bases not matched to a gene; V was cut back by 0 bases and J by 6 bases. This chain's CDR3 is CASSLVRGRINIQYF. The DNA of the CDR3 is TGTGCCAGCAGCTTGGTCAGGGGGCGCATAAACATTCAGTACTTC.

This clonotype was recorded many times. This chain connects TRBV7-8 to TRBJ2-7, with 7 bases fitting TRBD2. The germline V gene has CDR1 SGHVS and CDR2 FQNEAQ. This CDR3 has 15 residues. V lost 7 bases and J lost 0; bases outside the gene matches: 9. The CDR3, as DNA: TGTGCCAGCACCCCAGCTGGGGGGGGCTCCTACGAGCAGTACTTC. Amino acid sequence: CASTPAGGGSYEQYF.

A word on this clonotype: Without the conserved terminal phenylalanine or tryptophan, this CDR3 likely stems from a read error. Written as DNA, the CDR3 is TGTGCCATCAGCCCGGGGGTGGCTAACTATTGCTACACCTCC. It specifies CAISPGVANYCYTS. This chain uses TRBV10-3 with TRBJ1-2, with D tentatively TRBD1 (5 bases). Looked up from germline, CDR1 is ENHRY and CDR2 is SYGVKD. CDR3 length: 14 residues.

The rearrangement uses TRBV10-3 and TRBJ2-1, with 9 bases fitting TRBD2. The CDR3 runs 12 residues. Trimming at V came to 7 bases and at J to 8 bases, leaving 3 bases not matched to a gene. Germline CDR1 reads ENHRY; CDR2 reads SYGVKD. DNA for the CDR3: TGTGCCATCACTAGCGGGGCGGATGAGCAGTTCTTC. Translation gives CAITSGADEQFF.

This clonotype was counted a few times. The genes are TRBV6-6 and TRBJ2-2; the D is unclear. Germline values: CDR1 MNHNY, CDR2 SVGAGI (reference sequence). The V gene lost 2 bases and the J gene lost 6 bases, with 19 bases spanning the gap. The CDR3 totals 17 residues. CDR3 coding DNA: TGTGCCAGCAGTTACGGGTGGGGATATGGGCGCGCCGGGGAGCTGTTTTTT. Amino acid sequence: CASSYGWGYGRAGELFF.

This clonotype came up many times. The V and J genes are TRBV7-2 and TRBJ2-7, with D hard to call. CDR1 and CDR2 from the germline V gene are SGHTA and FQGNSA. This CDR3 contains 13 residues. Trimming took off 1 base at V and 3 bases at J, with 7 bases between the two ends. CDR3 in amino acids: CASSLDGIYEQYF. The CDR3 bases are TGTGCCAGCAGCTTAGACGGAATCTACGAGCAGTACTTC.

This clonotype has at least ten counts. J is TRBJ2-7 and V is TRBV7-2, with TRBD2 matching 8 bases. CDR1 is SGHTA, CDR2 FQGNSA, per germline. The ends lost 2 bases at V and 4 bases at J; junction bases unmatched: 4. This CDR3 contains 14 residues. The CDR3 spells CASSLSGGLYEQYF. CDR3 DNA: TGTGCCAGCAGCTTATCGGGGGGGCTTTACGAGCAGTACTTC.

This clonotype showed up many times. The V call is TRBV5-1, the J call TRBJ2-5, with TRBD2 matching 7 bases. Germline V gene lookup returns CDR1 SGHRS and CDR2 YFSETQ. There are 15 residues in the CDR3. V lost 4 bases and J lost 1; bases outside the gene matches: 7. The CDR3 nucleotides are TGCGCCAGCAGCCCAGAACTAGCGCCCCAAGAGACCCAGTACTTC. This codes for CASSPELAPQETQYF.

J is TRBJ2-7 and V is TRBV20-1; the match to TRBD1 covers 7 bases. V lost 5 bases, J lost 6 bases, and 7 bases stayed unmatched. Per germline, CDR1 DFQATT and CDR2 SNEGSKA (reference sequence). The CDR3 length is 12 residues. The CDR3 loop reads CSAEGQSAEQYF. CDR3 bases: TGCAGTGCTGAGGGACAGTCGGCCGAGCAGTACTTC.

This clonotype was seen a few times. With a much larger clone just one base away, this may be a read error. The chain joins TRBV5-6 to TRBJ1-5; D ambiguous. Germline V lookup: CDR1 SGHDT, CDR2 YYEEEE. V lost 0 bases and J lost 3, with 13 bases in between. CDR3 size: 16 residues. The CDR3 nucleotides read TGTGCCAGCAGCTTGGGGAGGCACAGTTACAATCAGCCCCAGCATTTT. Its translation: CASSLGRHSYNQPQHF. The full variable domain, its missing parts supplied by reference TRBV5-6 and TRBJ1-5, is DAGVTQSPTHLIKTRGQQVTLRCSPKSGHDTVSWYQQALGQGPQFIFQYYEEEERQRGNFPDRFSGHQFPNYSSELNVNALLLGDSALYLCASSLGRHSYNQPQHFGDGTRLSIL.

This clonotype was recorded many times. V usage is TRBV4-2 and J usage is TRBJ2-5; 8 positions match TRBD2. The germline CDR1 and CDR2 sequences are LGHNA and YNFKEQ. After removal of 1 base from V and 4 bases from J, the junction contained 11 bases not matched to a gene. This CDR3 is built from 17 residues. CDR3 sequence: CASSQVGGGGSVETQYF. The CDR3 DNA is TGTGCCAGCAGCCAAGTTGGCGGCGGGGGGTCGGTAGAGACCCAGTACTTC.

This sequence joins TRBV29-1 and TRBJ1-1; D call uncertain. The CDR3 covers 11 residues. Germline CDR1 is SQVTM and CDR2 is ANQGSEA. V lost 3 bases and J 6 bases, leaving 8 bases between the germline ends. CDR3 sequence: CSVEEDSEAFF. CDR3 DNA: TGCAGCGTTGAGGAAGACTCTGAAGCTTTCTTT.

This clonotype was observed many times. The chain links TRBV20-1 to TRBJ1-5; D ambiguous. Between the trimmed V and J ends, which lost 6 bases and 0 bases, there was a span of 9 bases. Germline V gene lookup returns CDR1 DFQATT and CDR2 SNEGSKA (reference sequence). The CDR3 spans 13 residues. The DNA of the CDR3 is TGCAGTGCCCGGAGGGATAGCAATCAGCCCCAGCATTTT. It yields the protein CSARRDSNQPQHF.

This clonotype was detected once. The V and J genes are TRBV7-2 and TRBJ1-2, with D perhaps TRBD1 (6 bases). CDR3 length equals 12 residues. V was cut by 6 bases and J by 6 bases, with 11 bases left in between. CDR1 SGHTA and CDR2 FQGNSA come from the germline V gene. CDR3 in DNA: TGTGCCAGCAGTTTCAGGGGCCATGGCTACACCTTC. This sequence encodes CASSFRGHGYTF.

This clonotype was recorded many times. V usage is TRBV7-8 and J usage is TRBJ2-1; 11 bases map to TRBD2. CDR1 and CDR2 from the germline V gene are SGHVS and FQNEAQ. The CDR3 sequence is 19 residues long. J gave up 0 bases and V 1 base, and 8 bases lay outside the gene matches. The CDR3 is CASSLVAGGPSSSYNEQFF. As DNA, the CDR3 is TGTGCCAGCAGCTTAGTAGCGGGGGGGCCTTCGAGCTCCTACAATGAGCAGTTCTTC.

This sequence joins TRBV2 and TRBJ1-6, with 9 bases lining up with TRBD1. The germline gives CDR1 SNHLY, CDR2 FYNNEI. The V gene end was trimmed by 7 bases and the J gene end by 10 bases; junction bases not matched to a gene: 8. The CDR3 is made up of 14 amino acids. Written as DNA, the CDR3 is TGTGCCAGCACGGTCGGGACAGGGAGATCACCCCTCCACTTT. It translates to CASTVGTGRSPLHF.

Regarding this clonotype: The CDR3 does not close with the conserved phenylalanine or tryptophan, likely indicating a read error. The chain recombines TRBV19 with TRBJ2-1, with 9 bases identical to TRBD2. Germline values: CDR1 LNHDA, CDR2 SQIVND (reference sequence). This CDR3 is 15 amino acids long. V dropped 3 bases and J dropped 5; count of bases not matched to a gene: 5. CDR3 sequence reads: CASSMRSGGNNEQFL. CDR3 nucleotide sequence: TGTGCCAGTAGTATGCGGAGCGGGGGGAACAATGAGCAGTTCCTC.

This chain connects TRBV7-6 to TRBJ2-1; weak D call: TRBD1 (6 bases). Trimming shortened V by 5 bases and J by 3 bases, and 17 bases separated the two germline ends. CDR3 length: 16 residues. Germline loops: CDR1 SGHVS, CDR2 FNYEAQ. The CDR3: CASSLEGEYGYNEQFF. CDR3 coding DNA: TGTGCCAGCAGCCTCGAGGGGGAGTACGGCTACAATGAGCAGTTCTTC.

The sample holds one count of this clonotype. V is TRBV7-2 and J is TRBJ2-7; weak D call: TRBD1 (5 bases). The J call is uncertain, as TRBJ2-5 better fits the DNA end. CDR3 length: 14 amino acids. Germline CDR1 and CDR2: SGHTA and FQGNSA. The CDR3 region has the DNA TGTGCCAGCAGCTTAGCGGGGCACCAAGAGACCCAGTACTTC. It translates to CASSLAGHQETQYF.

The gene calls are TRBV20-1 and TRBJ2-5; maybe TRBD1 (5 bases). V lost 6 bases, J lost 4 bases, and 9 bases lay in between. This CDR3 region has 11 residues. The germline gives CDR1 DFQATT, CDR2 SNEGSKA (reference sequence). DNA of the CDR3: TGCAGTGCCCAAGGGGCAGAGACCCAGTACTTC. It translates to CSAQGAETQYF.

As for this clonotype: Its ends do not fully match the called genes, so a read error is possible. This chain connects TRBV20-1 to TRBJ1-1; no firm D call. CDR3 length: 12 residues. Germline values: CDR1 DFQATT, CDR2 SNEGSKA (reference sequence). The CDR3 is CSARVMNTAAFF. The DNA for the CDR3 is TGCAGTGCTAGAGTTATGAACACTGCAGCTTTCTTT.

The chain combines TRBV7-8 with TRBJ2-3; D possibly corresponds to TRBD2 (6 bases). Trimming stripped 3 bases from V and 3 bases from J, with 10 bases between. In germline, CDR1 is SGHVS, CDR2 FQNEAQ. The CDR3 is 14 amino acids. This chain's CDR3 is CASSFTGGTDTQYF. The CDR3 bases are TGTGCCAGCAGCTTCACCGGGGGAACAGATACGCAGTATTTT.

This clonotype was picked up one time. A much larger clone sits a single nucleotide away, making a read error possible. The DNA for the CDR3 is TGTGCCAGCAGTTGCTCGAGCGGGGGGGGCCTGGGAGATACGCAGTATTTT. Protein product: CASSCSSGGGLGDTQYF. This chain joins TRBV6-1 and TRBJ2-3; TRBD2 matches at 10 bases. V was pared by 5 bases and J by 5 bases, with 13 bases of the junction left unmatched. The CDR3 runs to 17 residues. Germline CDR1 and CDR2: MNHNS and SASEGT.

This clonotype came up many times. J is TRBJ1-1 and V is TRBV4-3; no definite D call. This CDR3 spans 16 amino acids. The germline V gene encodes CDR1 LGHNA and CDR2 YSLEER. Trimming left V 3 bases short and J 1 base short, with 15 bases between. In nucleotides, the CDR3 is TGCGCCAGCAGCCATGGACTAGTTTCGGGGAACACTGAAGCTTTCTTT. Encoded protein: CASSHGLVSGNTEAFF.

This clonotype was observed a few times. The CDR3 nucleotides are TGTGCCAGCAGCCAAGAGCTCCCAAATCCTATCACCTACAATGAGCAGTTCTTC. Translating it yields CASSQELPNPITYNEQFF. The chain has TRBV3-1 and TRBJ2-1; D ambiguous. Germline CDR1 and CDR2: LGHDT and YNNKEL (reference sequence). The CDR3 is 18 amino acids. Deletions cut 0 bases from V and 2 bases from J, with 17 bases between.

Ten or more counts support this clonotype. V is TRBV20-1 and J is TRBJ1-3; no reliable D call. Germline-derived CDR1 and CDR2 are DFQATT and SNEGSKA (reference sequence). Between the trimmed V and J ends, which lost 4 bases and 0 bases, there was a span of 16 bases. The CDR3 sequence is 16 residues long. CDR3: CSAIPTDGNSGNTIYF. The CDR3 DNA sequence: TGCAGTGCTATACCCACCGACGGAAACTCTGGAAACACCATATATTTT.

This clonotype appeared many times. This chain links TRBV29-1 with TRBJ1-3, with D uncertain. Germline V CDR1 and CDR2: SQVTM, ANQGSEA. Trimming stripped 4 bases from V and 0 bases from J, with 7 bases between. CDR3 length equals 13 residues. The DNA of the CDR3 is TGCAGCGTTGTAGGCTTCTCTGGAAACACCATATATTTT. It is translated as CSVVGFSGNTIYF. Supplemented by reference TRBV29-1 and TRBJ1-3, the full variable domain reads SAVISQKPSRDICQRGTSLTIQCQVDSQVTMMFWYRQQPGQSLTLIATANQGSEATYESGFVIDKFPISRPNLTFSTLTVSNMSPEDSSIYLCSVVGFSGNTIYFGEGSWLTVV.